Sequencing of this TCR beta chain was carried out in a study of cytomegalovirus exposure and HLA in healthy donors. Study as a whole: There were some 410 genotyped donors. Of these, 81% fell in the genetic ancestry cluster associated with self-reported Caucasian donors. Overall study results and limits: Association of some 18,000 TCR beta sequences with HLA alleles was found at 0.05 false discovery rate in a later analysis.

Researchers ran the PCR with 60 Vbeta and 13 Jbeta primers. Sequencing was performed with immunoSEQ multiplex PCR; in TCRdb, only in-frame clones are kept and a portion is missing. The sample includes roughly 200,000 clones, approximately 80% seen only once; the top ten take more than 0.6%. Trimming took off 2 bases at V and 4 bases at J, with 12 bases between the two ends. In germline, CDR1 is SGDLS, CDR2 YYNGEE. There are 14 residues in the CDR3. As to this clone: Its target is not known.

The sequence derives from a boy aged 2 to 10 in good health and CMV-seronegative. This chain connects TRBV9 to TRBJ1-1; D is possibly TRBD1 (5 bases). Sample: PBMCs. The CDR3: CASSVSGRGTEAFF. The CDR3 nucleotides are TGTGCCAGCAGCGTTTCAGGGAGGGGCACTGAAGCTTTCTTT.